This TCR beta chain was obtained from a study of T cells in localized non-small cell lung cancer. The table lists this clone with a few counts. The antigen remains unidentified. V shed 4 bases and J shed 6 bases, with 18 bases lying between them. The CDR3 runs to 16 residues. In germline, CDR1 is SGHTA, CDR2 FQGTGA. Using immunoSEQ multiplex PCR, the repertoire was profiled, and TCRdb retains in-frame clones only, with some absent. This table holds tens of thousands of clones, just under 80% found once. Findings and caveats of the study: Clonality of T cells reached its maximum in uninvolved adjacent lung, surpassing tumor. Overall survival was longer when the density of T cells in the blood was higher. Median detection of top 100 tumor clones in adjacent lung was 57 clones.

The source material was peripheral blood, sampled before any cancer treatment. The TCR sequence derives from a male donor aged 60 or older with stage II squamous cell lung carcinoma. J is TRBJ2-2 and V is TRBV7-3; D uncertain. The CDR3 region has the DNA TGTGCCAGCAGCTCCCTTGCAGTCGCCTCATCCGGGGAGCTGTTTTTT. It codes for CASSSLAVASSGELFF.